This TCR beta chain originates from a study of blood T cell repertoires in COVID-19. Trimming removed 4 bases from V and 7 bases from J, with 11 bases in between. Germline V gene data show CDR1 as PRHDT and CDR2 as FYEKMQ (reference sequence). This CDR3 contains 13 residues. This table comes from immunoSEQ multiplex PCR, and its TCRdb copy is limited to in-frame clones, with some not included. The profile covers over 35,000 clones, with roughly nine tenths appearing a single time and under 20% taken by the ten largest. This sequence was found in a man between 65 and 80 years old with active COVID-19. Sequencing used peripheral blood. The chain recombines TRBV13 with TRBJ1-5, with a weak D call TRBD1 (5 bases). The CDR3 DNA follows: TGTGCCAGCAGCTCGCAAAGGGGACAGCCCCAGCATTTT. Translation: CASSSQRGQPQHF.